This T cell receptor (beta chain) was identified during a study of blood T cells in healthy people across ages (dated by TCRdb to the mid-2010s). Study-level background: Template switching captured roughly one uniquely barcoded TCR beta cDNA molecule per two T cells in model experiments. Age-related changes in TCR beta repertoire diversity were measured in the study by deep sequencing normalized with unique cDNA molecular identifiers. Donors were grouped into four age groups: young (average approximately 15 years), middle-aged (roughly 38), aged (around 60) and long-lived (about 89). To avoid experimental bias, donors of different ages were randomly spread across the sequencing lanes. The study analyzed two additional independent replicas of 1 million unique cDNA reads from the same blood draw for two donors, one aged 18 to 30 and one aged 80 or older.

Note on this clonotype: Its antigen remains unidentified. Per-nucleotide qualities are absent, and no much larger clonotype sits a single base away.

The germline V gene gives CDR1 as SGHTA and CDR2 as FQGNSA. V lost 11 bases and J lost 5 bases, and the count of bases not matched to a germline gene is 3. The CDR3 sequence holds 11 residues, the cysteine and phenylalanine included. Only the CDR3 DNA stays, 33 bases, in frame from base 1. The full study reports these points: Compared with the aged group, more naive CD4+ T cells, fewer expanded clones and increased TCR diversity were shown by the long-lived group, suggesting age selection. The percentage of naive T cells measured by flow cytometry correlated strongly with observed TCR beta diversity. Since profiling was done on bulk unsorted PBMCs, naive and antigen-experienced compartments could not be conclusively compared. As age increased, observed TCR beta diversity per million T cells dropped in a roughly linear way, and a significant reduction was already evident by age roughly 36. The CMV infection status of donors was not known, potentially confounding age-related changes in expanded clonotypes. Total diversity estimates from one million sequenced T cells were considered lower bounds and underestimates.

Preparation of the library involved 5' RACE. The sequencing machine was an Illumina HiSeq 2500. A second roughly 7 to 11 cycle PCR used a sample-barcoded 5' primer and a J-beta primer mix. A unique molecular identifier was introduced onto each TCR beta cDNA molecule by a template-switch 5' adaptor carrying 12 random nucleotides. At least 2.5 million CDR3-containing paired-end reads were obtained from each sample. First-strand cDNA synthesis was performed from all RNA using the Mint cDNA synthesis kit, with priming by a TRBC-specific oligonucleotide. Following uracil-DNA glycosylase treatment, a first 18-cycle PCR with universal primers M1SS and BC2_uni_R was performed on all cDNA. Regarding the original processing steps: Each sample was normalized by randomly selecting 1 million high-quality reads, each carrying a distinct molecular identifier. Instead of being binned into consensus sequences, reads with shared molecular identifiers were discarded. MiTCR, run with a Q25 quality threshold and the strictest error-elimination algorithm, handled CDR3 identification, clonotype clustering and error correction. A nonparametric unseen species model with Euler transformation was used to estimate a lower bound on total TCR beta diversity. In-frame beta chains were kept once TCRdb had trimmed the public reads at Q25 with fastp and called clones with MiXCR. Duplicate CDR3 protein sequences are folded into a single record with the most common DNA and genes. The V and J calls reflect TCRdb's pipeline rather than the authors' work. For this sample the table gives about 1.4 million distinct CDR3 sequences, of which 45% to 70% were detected only once. 6.5% to 8.5% of the sample belongs to the ten largest clones.

The donors were roughly 38 Caucasian individuals from Russia, aged 6 to 90 years, who were systemically healthy. Each donor gave ten milliliters of peripheral blood, drawn into EDTA-treated Vacutainer tubes. Ficoll-Paque density-gradient centrifugation was used to isolate PBMCs, with at least 6 million per sample. Trizol reagent was used to extract total RNA from the PBMCs, yielding at least 6 micrograms per sample. The percentages of naive CD45RAhigh/CD27high T cells were determined by flow cytometry on a PBMC aliquot from every donor. The sequence came from a man in his late teens or twenties in good health. Sequenced material: blood. The sequence is built from TRBV7-2 and TRBJ2-1, with 7 middle bases fitting TRBD2. The nucleotides are TGTGCCGGGAGGGCCGACAATGAGCAGTTCTTC. It is translated as CAGRADNEQFF.